Presented here are 10 T cell receptor beta chains from one specimen sequenced in a study of radiation and T cells in renal cell carcinoma (dated by TCRdb to about 2020). The time point label, read with the paper, signifies: baseline pretreatment blood. The treatment or condition label, as the study defines it: 15 Gy SBRT to primary tumor, nephrectomy 4 weeks later. Receptor libraries were prepared by the immunoSEQ multiplex PCR assay. TCRdb retrieved this table from immuneACCESS and kept in-frame rearrangements only. Not all clones are present; in checked studies, unresolved V genes account for under half, and no reason is known for the remainder. The sample yields approximately 150,000 clones; 70% to 90% were counted once. Roughly 25% of the sample is taken by the ten largest. Sequenced here: blood, sampled from a patient whose treatment included radiotherapy and nephrectomy. The source is a woman aged 45-59 years with renal cell carcinoma.

This clone was counted between two and nine times. V and J are TRBV7-9 and TRBJ2-5, with unresolved D. CDR1 SEHNR and CDR2 FQNEAQ come from the germline V gene (reference sequence). Trimming pared 1 base from V and 5 bases from J, leaving 14 bases between. CDR3 length: 15 amino acids. The CDR3 bases are TGTGCCAGCAGCTTAGGGTCACACTTCGGGGAGACCCAGTACTTC. Translating it yields CASSLGSHFGETQYF.

This clone came up a few times. V gene TRBV4-3 combines with J gene TRBJ1-2; D not certain. With 0 bases removed from V and 5 bases from J, the gap between germline ends came to 7 bases. This CDR3 is 13 amino acids long. From germline, CDR1 is LGHNA and CDR2 YSLEER. The CDR3 DNA is TGCGCCAGCAGCCAAGATTTCTCTTATGGCTACACCTTC. As protein: CASSQDFSYGYTF.

This sequence joins TRBV4-3 and TRBJ2-5; 8 nucleotides match TRBD2. J was trimmed by 4 bases and V by 1 base; bases with no gene match: 2. Germline-derived CDR1 and CDR2 are LGHNA and YSLEER. CDR3 length: 14 amino acids. The CDR3 region has the DNA TGCGCCAGCAGCCAAGGGGCGGGGGGAGAGACCCAGTACTTC. Protein sequence: CASSQGAGGETQYF.

The chain recombines TRBV18 with TRBJ1-1; tentative D call: TRBD1 (5 bases). CDR1 and CDR2 (germline): KGHSH, LQKENI. V dropped 9 bases and J dropped 1 base, with 30 bases sitting between them. This CDR3 region has 19 residues. The CDR3 region is CASSPAGQGNIDRNTEAFF. The CDR3 DNA sequence: TGTGCCAGTTCCCCCGCAGGTCAGGGCAATATCGACAGGAACACTGAAGCTTTCTTT.

This chain joins TRBV4-2 and TRBJ2-2; 13 bases map to TRBD2. The CDR3 has 16 residues. Per the germline V gene, CDR1 is LGHNA and CDR2 is YNFKEQ. With 0 bases clipped from V and 9 bases from J, the junction kept 4 bases outside the gene matches. The chain's CDR3 is CASSQDRLAGGRELFF. CDR3 DNA: TGTGCCAGCAGCCAAGATCGACTAGCGGGAGGCCGGGAGCTGTTTTTT.

This clone has only one observation. Written as DNA, the CDR3 is TGTGCCAGCAGCAGTCCTGGGACTAGCGGGAGTGTATCGACAGATACGCAGTATTTT. Translating gives CASSSPGTSGSVSTDTQYF. The V and J genes are TRBV21-1 and TRBJ2-3; the table's D call, TRBD2, has no DNA check behind it. TRBV21-1 represents a pseudogene. This CDR3 comprises 19 residues.

The chain links TRBV5-4 to TRBJ1-4, with TRBD1 as a possible D gene (5 bases). The CDR3 spans 14 residues. The V end lost 0 bases, the J end lost 6 bases, and 9 bases lay between the germline ends. From germline, CDR1 is SGHNT and CDR2 YYREEE (reference sequence). In DNA, the CDR3 is TGTGCCAGCAGCTTGGAGCAGGGTGATGAAAAACTGTTTTTT. The encoded protein is CASSLEQGDEKLFF.

This sequence joins TRBV5-6 and TRBJ2-5; 11 bases are a match to TRBD2. The CDR3 consists of 18 residues. From germline, CDR1 is SGHDT and CDR2 YYEEEE. V lost 0 bases to trimming and J lost 0 bases; unmatched junction nucleotides: 7. The CDR3 is CASSLVLAGGPDQETQYF. CDR3 sequence (DNA): TGTGCCAGCAGCTTGGTGCTAGCGGGGGGCCCGGACCAAGAGACCCAGTACTTC.

This chain links TRBV27 with TRBJ2-1; D gene uncertain. This CDR3 is built from 15 residues. The V and J ends lost 4 bases and 0 bases respectively, with 10 bases between them. CDR1 is MNHEY and CDR2 is SMNVEV in the germline V gene (reference sequence). CDR3 DNA sequence: TGTGCCAGCAGTTCATGGGATAGCTCCTACAATGAGCAGTTCTTC. It yields the protein CASSSWDSSYNEQFF.

The V and J genes are TRBV6-5 and TRBJ1-2; 9 bases align to TRBD1. Germline V gene lookup returns CDR1 MNHEY and CDR2 SVGAGI. V shed 7 bases and J 6 bases; nucleotides not matched to a gene: 12. CDR3 length: 15 amino acids. CDR3 loop: CASNRPGQGFNGYTF. DNA for the CDR3: TGTGCCAGCAATCGCCCGGGACAGGGATTTAATGGCTACACCTTC.